The 12 T cell receptor beta chains listed next were all sequenced from one sample in a study of blood T cell repertoires in COVID-19. Some clones are missing from TCRdb's copy, which holds only in-frame ones; the method was immunoSEQ multiplex PCR. Here the sample spans around 170,000 clones, approximately 84% being singletons. Sequences were obtained from PBMCs or T cells enriched from blood (not recorded which). All receptors come from a woman in her forties or fifties who had recovered from COVID-19.

A note on this clone: A read error may produce the germline difference seen at one junction end. CDR3 in DNA: TGTGCCAGCAGCTTAGAGAGGACAGCGGTTTATTTT. It translates to CASSLERTAVYF. The chain has TRBV7-9 and TRBJ1-1; the D gene is possibly TRBD1 (6 bases). Per germline, CDR1 SEHNR and CDR2 FQNEAQ (reference sequence). The CDR3 totals 12 residues.

The chain joins TRBV27 to TRBJ2-1, with 8 bases aligning to TRBD2. Germline lookup yields CDR1 MNHEY and CDR2 SMNVEV (reference sequence). CDR3 size: 16 residues. With V trimmed by 4 bases and J by 5 bases, 10 bases remained unmatched. In nucleotides, the CDR3 is TGTGCCAGCAGTTCCGGGACTAGGGGGGATAACAATGAGCAGTTCTTC. Translation: CASSSGTRGDNNEQFF.

The V call is TRBV10-3, the J call TRBJ2-3; D uncertain. The germline V gene encodes CDR1 ENHRY and CDR2 SYGVKD. With 6 bases removed from V and 4 bases from J, the gap between germline ends came to 11 bases. The CDR3 has 13 amino acids. CDR3: CAIRASTADTQYF. CDR3 nucleotide sequence: TGTGCCATCAGGGCCTCAACCGCAGATACGCAGTATTTT.

V usage is TRBV2 and J usage is TRBJ1-2; 8 bases map to TRBD1. The length of the CDR3 is 13 residues. The germline gives CDR1 SNHLY, CDR2 FYNNEI. The junction had 7 bases not matched to a gene; V was cut back by 6 bases and J by 7 bases. DNA of the CDR3: TGTGCCAGCAGCAGGGGGCTCCCGGGTGGCTACACCTTC. This gives the protein CASSRGLPGGYTF.

The chain combines TRBV3-1 (or the pseudogene TRBV3-2) with TRBJ2-1; a possible D gene is TRBD2 (6 bases). The CDR3 covers 14 residues. CDR1 and CDR2 (germline): LGHDT, YNNKEL (reference sequence). Trimming removed 4 bases at V and 8 bases at J, with 15 bases between. CDR3: CASSLGSPSDEQFF. The DNA for the CDR3 is TGTGCCAGCAGCCTCGGGAGCCCGAGTGATGAGCAGTTCTTC.

This clone was detected once. The gene calls are TRBV6-5 and TRBJ1-4; D is possibly TRBD1 (6 bases). Germline loops: CDR1 MNHEY, CDR2 SVGAGI. There are 16 residues in the CDR3. V gave up 2 bases and J gave up 0 bases, with 10 bases separating them. CDR3 sequence (DNA): TGTGCCAGCAGTTACGGGACACTATCAACTAATGAAAAACTGTTTTTT. It is translated as CASSYGTLSTNEKLFF.

CDR3 DNA sequence: TGTGCCAGTAGTCTCCTCCAGGGGGGCGGGACTGAAGCTTTCTTT. Amino acid sequence: CASSLLQGGGTEAFF. This chain connects TRBV19 to TRBJ1-1, with TRBD1 matching over 7 bases. Germline V gene data show CDR1 as LNHDA and CDR2 as SQIVND (reference sequence). This CDR3 comprises 15 residues. With V trimmed by 5 bases and J by 5 bases, 11 bases remained unmatched.

The rearrangement uses TRBV5-1 and TRBJ2-1, with TRBD1 matching 8 bases. Germline trimming cut 4 bases from V and 9 bases from J; bases unmatched to any gene: 12. The CDR3 is 15 amino acids. Germline V gene sequence: CDR1 SGHRS, CDR2 YFSETQ. As DNA, the CDR3 is TGCGCCAGCAGCCCCGGACAGGGTTTACTACGTGAGCAGTTCTTC. Translating gives CASSPGQGLLREQFF.

This clone was recorded once. The chain has TRBV7-3 and TRBJ1-6; 9 positions agree with TRBD1. V shed 8 bases, J shed 6 bases, and the junction held 2 bases outside the gene matches. CDR1 SGHTA and CDR2 FQGTGA come from the germline V gene. This CDR3 comprises 13 residues. CDR3 bases: TGTGCCAGCCGACAGGGGGTTAATTCACCCCTCCACTTT. It codes for CASRQGVNSPLHF.

This clone was observed a handful of times. V gene TRBV27 combines with J gene TRBJ1-1, with a possible D match to TRBD1 (5 bases). Trimming removed 1 base at V and 1 base at J, with 16 bases between. In germline, CDR1 is MNHEY, CDR2 SMNVEV (reference sequence). The CDR3 loop spans 17 amino acids. The chain's CDR3 is CASSLWPDTSGNTEAFF. The CDR3 DNA is TGTGCCAGCAGTTTATGGCCGGACACCTCGGGGAACACTGAAGCTTTCTTT.

Comment on this clone: A read error may produce the germline difference seen at one junction end. Written as DNA, the CDR3 is TGTGCTAGCAGCTTAGCTGGCACCCGCCAAGAGACCCAGTACTTC. Translated: CASSLAGTRQETQYF. This chain connects TRBV7-7 to TRBJ2-5; D is undetermined. This CDR3 contains 15 residues. The germline V gene has CDR1 SSHAT and CDR2 FNYEAQ (reference sequence).

The V gene is TRBV2, the J gene TRBJ2-1, with 8 nucleotides matching TRBD2. The germline V gene has CDR1 SNHLY and CDR2 FYNNEI. The CDR3 runs to 21 residues. V lost 2 bases and J lost 0; bases outside the gene matches: 18. CDR3 sequence (DNA): TGTGCCAGCAGTGAAAATAGGGGATCGGGGACTAGGCAGAGCTCCTACAATGAGCAGTTCTTC. Amino acid sequence: CASSENRGSGTRQSSYNEQFF. The full variable domain, with the rest looked up from reference TRBV2 and TRBJ2-1, is EPEVTQTPSHQVTQMGQEVILRCVPISNHLYFYWYRQILGQKVEFLVSFYNNEISEKSEIFDDQFSVERPDGSNFTLKIRSTKLEDSAMYFCASSENRGSGTRQSSYNEQFFGPGTRLTVL.